This T cell receptor (beta chain) was observed in a study of Tregs in tolerant kidney transplant recipients. CDR1 and CDR2 (germline): SGHAT, FQNNGV. The germline V and J ends were trimmed by 4 bases and 5 bases, with 15 bases remaining between them. The CDR3 runs to 14 residues. Unstimulated Tregs (CD4+CD25+CD127-) and CD4+CD25- non-Tregs were sorted from PBMCs. TCRdb's copy holds only in-frame clones and misses some; the assay was immunoSEQ multiplex PCR. The sample contains about 88,000 clones, around nine tenths of which appear only once. This rearrangement joins TRBV11-2 to TRBJ2-7; D call uncertain. This clonotype originated in a human donor in good health. Material: CD8+ T cells from blood. The CDR3 reads CASSSPTGGHEQYF. DNA of the CDR3: TGTGCCAGCAGCTCGCCGACCGGTGGGCACGAGCAGTACTTC.